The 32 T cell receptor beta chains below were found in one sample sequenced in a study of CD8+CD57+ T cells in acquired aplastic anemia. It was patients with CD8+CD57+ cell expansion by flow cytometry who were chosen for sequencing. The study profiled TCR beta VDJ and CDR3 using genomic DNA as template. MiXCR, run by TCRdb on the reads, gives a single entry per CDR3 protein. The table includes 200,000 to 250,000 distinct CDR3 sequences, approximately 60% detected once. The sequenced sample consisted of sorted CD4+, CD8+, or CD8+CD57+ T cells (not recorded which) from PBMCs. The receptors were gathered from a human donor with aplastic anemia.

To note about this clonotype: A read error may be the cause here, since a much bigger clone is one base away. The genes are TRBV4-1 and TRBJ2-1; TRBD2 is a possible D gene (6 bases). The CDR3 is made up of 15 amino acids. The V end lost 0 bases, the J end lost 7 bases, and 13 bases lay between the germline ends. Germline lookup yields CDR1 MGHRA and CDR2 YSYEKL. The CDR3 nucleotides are TGCGCCAGCAGCCAAGAGGGGGGTAGGGAGAATGAGCAGTTCTTC. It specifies CASSQEGGRENEQFF.

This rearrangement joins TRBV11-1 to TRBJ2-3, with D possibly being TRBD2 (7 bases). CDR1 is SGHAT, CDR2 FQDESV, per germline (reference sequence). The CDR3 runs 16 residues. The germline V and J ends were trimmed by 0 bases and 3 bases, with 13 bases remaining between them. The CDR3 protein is CASSLAGGRTTDTQYF. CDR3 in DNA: TGTGCCAGCAGCTTAGCGGGGGGGCGTACGACAGATACGCAGTATTTT.

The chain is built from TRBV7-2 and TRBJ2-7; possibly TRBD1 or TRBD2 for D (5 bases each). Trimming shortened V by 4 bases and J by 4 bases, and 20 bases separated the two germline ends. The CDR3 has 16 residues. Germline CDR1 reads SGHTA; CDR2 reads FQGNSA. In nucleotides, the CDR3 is TGTGCCAGCAGCTGGGACCAACGATCACGGAGTTACGAGCAGTACTTC. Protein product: CASSWDQRSRSYEQYF.

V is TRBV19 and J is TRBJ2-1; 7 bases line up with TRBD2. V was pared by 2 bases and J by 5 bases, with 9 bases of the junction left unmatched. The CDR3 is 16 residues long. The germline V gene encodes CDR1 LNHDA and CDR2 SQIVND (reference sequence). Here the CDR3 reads CASSIFGGGPNNEQFF. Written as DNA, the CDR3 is TGTGCCAGTAGTATATTTGGGGGAGGGCCGAACAATGAGCAGTTCTTC.

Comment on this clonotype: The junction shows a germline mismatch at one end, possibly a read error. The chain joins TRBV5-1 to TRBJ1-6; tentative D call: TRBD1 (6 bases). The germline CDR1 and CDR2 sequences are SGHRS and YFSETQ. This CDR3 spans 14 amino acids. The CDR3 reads CASGLEGVRSPLHF. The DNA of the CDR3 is TGCGCCAGCGGCTTGGAGGGGGTGAGGTCACCCCTCCACTTT.

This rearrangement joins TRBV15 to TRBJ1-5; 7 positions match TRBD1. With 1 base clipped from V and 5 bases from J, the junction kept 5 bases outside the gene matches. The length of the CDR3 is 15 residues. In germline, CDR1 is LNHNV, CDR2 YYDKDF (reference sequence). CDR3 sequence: CATSRGGDRDQPQHF. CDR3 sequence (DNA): TGTGCCACCAGCAGAGGCGGTGACAGGGATCAGCCCCAGCATTTT.

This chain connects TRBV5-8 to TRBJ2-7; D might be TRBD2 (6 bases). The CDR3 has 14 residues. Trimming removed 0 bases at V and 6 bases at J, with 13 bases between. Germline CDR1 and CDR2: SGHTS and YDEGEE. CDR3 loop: CASSLAGTQPEQYF. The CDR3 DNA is TGTGCCAGCAGCTTGGCCGGGACTCAACCCGAGCAGTACTTC.

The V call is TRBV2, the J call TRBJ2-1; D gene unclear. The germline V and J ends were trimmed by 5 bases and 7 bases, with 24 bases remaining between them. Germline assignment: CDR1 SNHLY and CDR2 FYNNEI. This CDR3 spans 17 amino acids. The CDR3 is CASSKPENIQLRNEQFF. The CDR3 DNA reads TGTGCCAGCAGTAAGCCTGAAAACATCCAACTGAGGAATGAGCAGTTCTTC.

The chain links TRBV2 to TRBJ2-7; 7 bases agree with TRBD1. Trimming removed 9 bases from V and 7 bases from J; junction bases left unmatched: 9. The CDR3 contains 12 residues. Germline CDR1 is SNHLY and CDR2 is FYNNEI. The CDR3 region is CARQGTSREQYF. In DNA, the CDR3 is TGTGCCAGACAGGGGACGTCTCGGGAGCAGTACTTC.

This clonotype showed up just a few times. CDR3 sequence (DNA): TGTGCCAGTAGTCCCGGACAGGTAACCTACGAGCAGTACTTC. Its translation: CASSPGQVTYEQYF. The chain combines TRBV7-2 with TRBJ2-7; TRBD1 matches 7 bases. This CDR3 has 14 amino acids. The J segment lost 2 bases and the V segment lost 9 bases, leaving 10 bases of the junction unmatched. Germline CDR1 SGHTA, CDR2 FQGNSA. The entire variable domain, with the rest obtained from reference TRBV7-2 and TRBJ2-7, is as follows: GAGVSQSPSNKVTEKGKDVELRCDPISGHTALYWYRQSLGQGLEFLIYFQGNSAPDKSGLPSDRFSAERTGGSVSTLTIQRTQQEDSAVYLCASSPGQVTYEQYFGPGTRLTVT.

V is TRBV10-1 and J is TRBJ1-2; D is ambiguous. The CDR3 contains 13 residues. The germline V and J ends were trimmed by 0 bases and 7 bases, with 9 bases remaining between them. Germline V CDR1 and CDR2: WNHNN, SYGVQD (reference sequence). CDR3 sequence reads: CASSESRLTGYTF. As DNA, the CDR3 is TGCGCCAGCAGTGAGTCAAGGTTAACTGGCTACACCTTC.

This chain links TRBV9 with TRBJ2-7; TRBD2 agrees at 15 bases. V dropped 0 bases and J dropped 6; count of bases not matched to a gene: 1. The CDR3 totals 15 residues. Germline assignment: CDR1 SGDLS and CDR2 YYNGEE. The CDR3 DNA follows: TGTGCCAGCAGCGTAGGGACTAGCGGGAGGGGCGAGCAGTACTTC. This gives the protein CASSVGTSGRGEQYF.

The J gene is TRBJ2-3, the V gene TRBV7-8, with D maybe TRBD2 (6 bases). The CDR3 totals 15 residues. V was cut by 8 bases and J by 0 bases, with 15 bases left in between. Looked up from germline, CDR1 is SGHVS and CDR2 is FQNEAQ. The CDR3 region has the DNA TGTGCCAGCTTTAAAAGCGGGTCTAGCACAGATACGCAGTATTTT. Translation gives CASFKSGSSTDTQYF.

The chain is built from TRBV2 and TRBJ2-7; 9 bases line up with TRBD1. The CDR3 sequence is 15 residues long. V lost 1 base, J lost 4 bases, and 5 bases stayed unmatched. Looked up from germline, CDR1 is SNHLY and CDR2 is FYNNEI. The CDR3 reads CASSEEGTGRYEQYF. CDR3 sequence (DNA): TGTGCCAGCAGTGAAGAGGGGACAGGGAGATACGAGCAGTACTTC.

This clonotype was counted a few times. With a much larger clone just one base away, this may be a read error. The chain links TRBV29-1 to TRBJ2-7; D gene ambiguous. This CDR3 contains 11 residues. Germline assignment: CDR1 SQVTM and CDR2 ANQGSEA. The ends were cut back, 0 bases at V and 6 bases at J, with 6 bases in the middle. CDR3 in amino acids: CSVEDSGEQYF. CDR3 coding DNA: TGCAGCGTTGAAGACTCGGGCGAGCAGTACTTC.

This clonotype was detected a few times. CDR3 DNA sequence: TGCAGCGTCCAATCCTATGGCTACACCTTC. Its protein is CSVQSYGYTF. The chain links TRBV29-1 to TRBJ1-2; D gene uncertain. Germline lookup yields CDR1 SQVTM and CDR2 ANQGSEA. V shed 6 bases and J shed 4 bases, with 6 bases lying between them. The CDR3 has 10 amino acids. The full variable domain, with the rest looked up from reference TRBV29-1 and TRBJ1-2, is SAVISQKPSRDICQRGTSLTIQCQVDSQVTMMFWYRQQPGQSLTLIATANQGSEATYESGFVIDKFPISRPNLTFSTLTVSNMSPEDSSIYLCSVQSYGYTFGSGTRLTVV.

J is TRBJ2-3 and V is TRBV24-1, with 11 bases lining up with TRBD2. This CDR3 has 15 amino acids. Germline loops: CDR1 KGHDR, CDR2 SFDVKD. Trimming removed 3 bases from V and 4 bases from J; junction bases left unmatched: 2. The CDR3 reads CATSDTSGSADTQYF. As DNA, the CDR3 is TGTGCCACCAGTGATACTAGCGGGAGCGCAGATACGCAGTATTTT.

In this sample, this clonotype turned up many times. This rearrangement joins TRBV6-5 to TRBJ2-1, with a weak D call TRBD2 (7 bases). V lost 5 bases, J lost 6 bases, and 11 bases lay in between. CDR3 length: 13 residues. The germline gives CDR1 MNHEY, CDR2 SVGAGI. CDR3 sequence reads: CASSRGAVNEQFF. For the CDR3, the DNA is TGTGCCAGCAGTCGGGGGGCCGTCAATGAGCAGTTCTTC.

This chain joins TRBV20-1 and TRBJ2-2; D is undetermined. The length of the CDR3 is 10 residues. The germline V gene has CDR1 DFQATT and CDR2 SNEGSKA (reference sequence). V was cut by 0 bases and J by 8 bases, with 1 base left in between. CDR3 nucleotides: TGCAGTGCTAGAGAAGGGGAGCTGTTTTTT. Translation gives CSAREGELFF.

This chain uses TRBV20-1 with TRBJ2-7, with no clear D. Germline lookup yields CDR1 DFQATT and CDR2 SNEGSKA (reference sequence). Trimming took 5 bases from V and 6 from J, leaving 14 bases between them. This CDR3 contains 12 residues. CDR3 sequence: CSASRFRCEQYF. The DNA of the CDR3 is TGCAGTGCTTCTAGATTCCGGTGCGAGCAGTACTTC.

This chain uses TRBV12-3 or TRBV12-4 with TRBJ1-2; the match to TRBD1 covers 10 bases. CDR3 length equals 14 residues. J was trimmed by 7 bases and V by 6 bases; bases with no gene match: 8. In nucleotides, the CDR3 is TGTGCCAGCAGCCTAGGGACAGGGGTAGGTGGCTACACCTTC. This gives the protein CASSLGTGVGGYTF.

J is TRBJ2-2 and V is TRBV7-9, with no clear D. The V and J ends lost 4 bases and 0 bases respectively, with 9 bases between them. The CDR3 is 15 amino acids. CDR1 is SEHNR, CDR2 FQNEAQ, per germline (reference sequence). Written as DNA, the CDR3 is TGTGCCAGCAGCTCCGTCCCCGCGAACACCGGGGAGCTGTTTTTT. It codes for CASSSVPANTGELFF.

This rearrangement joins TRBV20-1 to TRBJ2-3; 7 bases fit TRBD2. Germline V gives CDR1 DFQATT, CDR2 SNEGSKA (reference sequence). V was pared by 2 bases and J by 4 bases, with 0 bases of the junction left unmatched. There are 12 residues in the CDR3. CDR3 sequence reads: CSARLAADTQYF. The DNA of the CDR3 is TGCAGTGCTAGACTAGCGGCAGATACGCAGTATTTT.

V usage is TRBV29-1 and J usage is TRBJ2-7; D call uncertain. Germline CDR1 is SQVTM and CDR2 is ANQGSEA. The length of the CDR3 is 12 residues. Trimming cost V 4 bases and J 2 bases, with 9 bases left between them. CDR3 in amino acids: CSVGRVTYEQYF. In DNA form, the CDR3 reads TGCAGCGTTGGCAGAGTTACCTACGAGCAGTACTTC.

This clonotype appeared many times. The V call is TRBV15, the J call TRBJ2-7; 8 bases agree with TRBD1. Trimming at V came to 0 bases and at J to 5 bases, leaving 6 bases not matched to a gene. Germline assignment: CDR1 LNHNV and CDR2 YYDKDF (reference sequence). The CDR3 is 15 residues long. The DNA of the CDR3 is TGTGCCACCAGCAGAGAGACAGGGGCGAGGGACGAGCAGTACTTC. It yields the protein CATSRETGARDEQYF.

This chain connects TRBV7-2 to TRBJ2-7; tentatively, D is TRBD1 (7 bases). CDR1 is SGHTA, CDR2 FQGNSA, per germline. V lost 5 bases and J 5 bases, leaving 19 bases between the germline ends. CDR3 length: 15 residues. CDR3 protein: CASSKDREARNEQYF. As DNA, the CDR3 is TGTGCCAGCAGCAAAGACAGGGAGGCGAGGAACGAGCAGTACTTC.

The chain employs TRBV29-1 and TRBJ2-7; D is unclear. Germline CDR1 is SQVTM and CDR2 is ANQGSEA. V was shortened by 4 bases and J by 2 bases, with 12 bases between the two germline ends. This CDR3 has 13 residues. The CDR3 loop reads CSVVRSDTYEQYF. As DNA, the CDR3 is TGCAGCGTTGTTCGGTCTGACACCTACGAGCAGTACTTC.

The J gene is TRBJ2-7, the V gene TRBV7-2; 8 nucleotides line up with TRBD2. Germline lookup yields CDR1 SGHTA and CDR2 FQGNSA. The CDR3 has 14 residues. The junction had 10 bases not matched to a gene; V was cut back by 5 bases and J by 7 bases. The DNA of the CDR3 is TGTGCCAGCAGCCCCCGGGTAGCGGGAAATGAGCAGTACTTC. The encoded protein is CASSPRVAGNEQYF.

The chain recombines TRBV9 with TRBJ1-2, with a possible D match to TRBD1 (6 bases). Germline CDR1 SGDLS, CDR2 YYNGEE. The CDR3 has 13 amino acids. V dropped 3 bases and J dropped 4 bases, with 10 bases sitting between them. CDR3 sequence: CASSAGDPYGYTF. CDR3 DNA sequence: TGTGCCAGCAGCGCAGGGGATCCCTATGGCTACACCTTC.

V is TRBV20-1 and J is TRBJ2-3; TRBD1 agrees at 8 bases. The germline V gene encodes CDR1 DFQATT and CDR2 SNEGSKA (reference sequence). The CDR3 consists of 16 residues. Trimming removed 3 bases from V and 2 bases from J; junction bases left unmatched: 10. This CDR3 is CSASASGTGLTDTQYF. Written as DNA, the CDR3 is TGCAGTGCTAGTGCGTCCGGGACAGGCCTCACAGATACGCAGTATTTT.

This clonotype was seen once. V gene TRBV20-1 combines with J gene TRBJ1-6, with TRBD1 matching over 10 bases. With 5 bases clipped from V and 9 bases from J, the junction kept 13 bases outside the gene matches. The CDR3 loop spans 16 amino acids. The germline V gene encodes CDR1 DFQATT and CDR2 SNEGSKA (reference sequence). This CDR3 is CSAVDRGQIRSSPLHF. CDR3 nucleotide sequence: TGCAGTGCTGTCGACAGGGGGCAGATAAGGAGTTCACCCCTCCACTTT.

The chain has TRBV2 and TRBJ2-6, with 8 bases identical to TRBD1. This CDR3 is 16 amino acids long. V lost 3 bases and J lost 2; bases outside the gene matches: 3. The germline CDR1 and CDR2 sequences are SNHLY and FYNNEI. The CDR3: CASSEGRGPGANVLTF. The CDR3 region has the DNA TGTGCCAGCAGTGAGGGCAGGGGGCCTGGGGCCAACGTCCTGACTTTC.